What follows are 21 T cell receptor beta chains derived from one specimen sequenced in a study of beta chain features in type 1 diabetes. Sequencing targeted expressed TCRB transcripts, as all isolated RNA had been reverse transcribed. The repertoire was sequenced with immunoSEQ multiplex PCR; TCRdb's copy has only in-frame clones and lacks some. The sample carries under 300,000 clones, about 8.5% recorded once. Sequencing input: central memory CD4+ T cells from blood. The receptors stem from a woman aged 18-35 years in good health.

This rearrangement joins TRBV21-1 to TRBJ2-1; the tabulated D call, TRBD2, remains unverified against the DNA. TRBV21-1 is classified as a pseudogene. The CDR3 runs to 15 residues. The CDR3 loop reads CASSRRRDLYNEQFF. Here the CDR3 DNA reads TGTGCCAGCAGCCGGAGGCGAGACCTCTACAATGAGCAGTTCTTC.

This clone was seen a few times. The rearrangement joins TRBV15 to TRBJ2-7, with D possibly being TRBD2 (5 bases). V was shortened by 0 bases and J by 0 bases, with 9 bases between the two germline ends. Per the germline V gene, CDR1 is LNHNV and CDR2 is YYDKDF (reference sequence). The CDR3 extends over 15 amino acids. CDR3 sequence reads: CATSRDWSGSYEQYF. CDR3 nucleotide sequence: TGTGCCACCAGCAGAGATTGGAGCGGCTCCTACGAGCAGTACTTC.

This clone was detected only a few times. The chain joins TRBV4-3 to TRBJ2-1; D remains unclear. V lost 1 base, J lost 8 bases, and 12 bases lay in between. Germline CDR1 reads LGHNA; CDR2 reads YSLEER. The CDR3 covers 14 residues. CDR3 residues: CASSQGVRNYEQFF. CDR3 coding DNA: TGCGCCAGCAGCCAAGGAGTTAGAAACTATGAGCAGTTCTTC.

The gene calls are TRBV7-2 and TRBJ1-1; D might be TRBD1 (6 bases). The germline V and J ends were trimmed by 5 bases and 5 bases, with 15 bases remaining between them. CDR3 length: 14 amino acids. Per germline, CDR1 SGHTA and CDR2 FQGNSA. The CDR3, as DNA: TGTGCCAGCAGCACAAGGGGGTTTAGAACTGAAGCTTTCTTT. It specifies CASSTRGFRTEAFF.

The chain combines TRBV5-1 with TRBJ1-1, with D possibly TRBD1 on 5 matching bases. V lost 4 bases, J lost 2 bases, and 27 bases lay in between. The CDR3 loop spans 19 amino acids. Germline lookup yields CDR1 SGHRS and CDR2 YFSETQ. The CDR3 DNA follows: TGCGCCAGCAGCCCAGACGACAGATTCCGGACACGCGAAAACACTGAAGCTTTCTTT. Protein: CASSPDDRFRTRENTEAFF.

The rearrangement links TRBV7-9 to TRBJ2-7; maybe TRBD1 (6 bases). This CDR3 is built from 14 residues. Germline values: CDR1 SEHNR, CDR2 FQNEAQ (reference sequence). V was shortened by 6 bases and J by 0 bases, with 12 bases between the two germline ends. The CDR3 DNA reads as TGTGCCAGCAGGGCGACAGGAGGCTCCTACGAGCAGTACTTC. Translating it yields CASRATGGSYEQYF.

This clone was counted only a few times. The chain recombines TRBV29-1 with TRBJ2-1; D is uncertain. This CDR3 contains 13 residues. Germline V CDR1 and CDR2: SQVTM, ANQGSEA. Between the trimmed V and J ends, which lost 3 bases and 7 bases, there was a span of 13 bases. In nucleotides, the CDR3 is TGCAGCGTTGAGGTATCCTGGGAAAATGAGCAGTTCTTC. It is translated as CSVEVSWENEQFF.

The chain employs TRBV6-5 and TRBJ2-7; the match to TRBD1 covers 10 bases. V lost 7 bases to trimming and J lost 4 bases; unmatched junction nucleotides: 10. Per the germline V gene, CDR1 is MNHEY and CDR2 is SVGAGI. The CDR3 contains 15 residues. The CDR3 sequence: CASKPPGQGSYEQYF. For the CDR3, the DNA is TGTGCCAGCAAACCCCCGGGACAGGGGAGTTACGAGCAGTACTTC.

The rearrangement joins TRBV4-1 to TRBJ2-6, with D possibly being TRBD1 (6 bases). V lost 9 bases to trimming and J lost 3 bases, with 24 bases between them. Germline V lookup: CDR1 MGHRA, CDR2 YSYEKL. The CDR3 extends over 18 amino acids. The CDR3 reads CASGRQGGMTSGANVLTF. The CDR3 bases are TGCGCCAGTGGGCGCCAAGGGGGAATGACGAGTGGGGCCAACGTCCTGACTTTC.

This clone was detected a few times. J is TRBJ1-5 and V is TRBV6-5, with D unclear. Per germline, CDR1 MNHEY and CDR2 SVGAGI. There are 13 residues in the CDR3. V was cut by 6 bases and J by 0 bases, with 6 bases left in between. The CDR3 loop is CASRMDSNQPQHF. The CDR3 region has the DNA TGTGCCAGCAGAATGGATAGCAATCAGCCCCAGCATTTT.

This clone was observed a few times. This rearrangement joins TRBV7-9 to TRBJ2-3; D is perhaps TRBD1 (6 bases). Trimming cost V 4 bases and J 4 bases, with 15 bases left between them. The CDR3 totals 15 residues. Germline CDR1 is SEHNR and CDR2 is FQNEAQ (reference sequence). The CDR3 region has the DNA TGTGCCAGCAGCTGGGCCGGACAGCATTCAGATACGCAGTATTTT. This translates into CASSWAGQHSDTQYF. Complete variable domain (other parts from reference TRBV7-9 and TRBJ2-3): DTGVSQNPRHKITKRGQNVTFRCDPISEHNRLYWYRQTLGQGPEFLTYFQNEAQLEKSRLLSDRFSAERPKGSFSTLEIQRTEQGDSAMYLCASSWAGQHSDTQYFGPGTRLTVL.

This clone appeared a few times. The chain carries TRBV6-5 and TRBJ1-2; D possibly corresponds to TRBD1 (6 bases). Germline V gives CDR1 MNHEY, CDR2 SVGAGI. The CDR3 is 13 residues long. Trimming removed 4 bases from V and 8 bases from J, with 14 bases in between. CDR3 residues: CASSSHAGAGYTF. The CDR3 region has the DNA TGTGCCAGCAGTTCCCATGCAGGGGCAGGCTACACCTTC.

This chain's CDR3 is CASSLGEGEQYF. The CDR3 coding sequence is TGTGCCAGCAGCTTAGGGGAGGGCGAGCAGTACTTC. This chain uses TRBV7-6 with TRBJ2-7; TRBD2 matches at 7 bases. V was pared by 1 base and J by 6 bases, with 0 bases of the junction left unmatched. The CDR3 covers 12 residues. Germline V gives CDR1 SGHVS, CDR2 FNYEAQ.

In its sample, this clone was seen many times. This chain connects TRBV9 to TRBJ2-5; D unclear. Germline V CDR1 and CDR2: SGDLS, YYNGEE. The CDR3 contains 14 residues. Trimming removed 1 base from V and 5 bases from J, with 12 bases in between. In DNA, the CDR3 is TGTGCCAGCAGCGTACACGGCCTCGGTGAGACCCAGTACTTC. It yields the protein CASSVHGLGETQYF.

The chain carries TRBV30 and TRBJ1-4, with D perhaps matching TRBD1 (6 bases). V was shortened by 5 bases and J by 8 bases, with 18 bases between the two germline ends. The CDR3 is made up of 14 amino acids. The V gene's germline CDR1 is GTSNPN and CDR2 SVGIG (reference sequence). The CDR3 is CAWRFTGTSEKLFF. CDR3 in DNA: TGTGCCTGGCGCTTCACAGGGACGAGCGAAAAACTGTTTTTT.

A few counts support this clone. The chain carries TRBV5-4 and TRBJ2-5, with 7 bases matching TRBD2. Germline trimming cut 0 bases from V and 4 bases from J; bases unmatched to any gene: 6. CDR3 length equals 15 residues. CDR1 is SGHNT, CDR2 YYREEE, per germline (reference sequence). CDR3 in DNA: TGTGCCAGCAGCTTGGTCCGGGAGGCCTCAGAGACCCAGTACTTC. As protein: CASSLVREASETQYF.

This clone was found a few times. It may be a read error: a sequence one base away is much more abundant. The conserved phenylalanine or tryptophan normally closing the CDR3 is absent here, so this likely arose from a read error. The chain employs TRBV14 and TRBJ1-1, with D unclear. The V gene's germline CDR1 is SGHDN and CDR2 FVKESK. V dropped 4 bases and J dropped 8 bases, with 17 bases sitting between them. This CDR3 is built from 14 residues. CDR3 coding DNA: TGTGCCAGCAGCCCGCATGCACGCGGTGGGGAAGCTTTCCTT. Protein: CASSPHARGGEAFL.

This clone has at least ten counts. The chain recombines TRBV7-2 with TRBJ2-1; TRBD1 matches at 8 bases. Trimming took 1 base from V and 4 from J; bases not matched to a gene: 0. CDR1 is SGHTA, CDR2 FQGNSA, per germline. The CDR3 is made up of 14 amino acids. CDR3 loop: CASSLGTGYNEQFF. The DNA of the CDR3 is TGTGCCAGCAGCTTAGGGACAGGGTACAATGAGCAGTTCTTC.

This clone was seen more than once but under ten times. Here the CDR3 reads CASSSFDSWRNEQYV. The CDR3 DNA reads as TGTGCCAGCAGTTCCTTCGACAGTTGGAGGAACGAGCAGTACGTC. The gene calls are TRBV27 and TRBJ2-7; D possibly matches TRBD1 or TRBD2 (5 bases each). This CDR3 is built from 15 residues. Trimming shortened V by 4 bases and J by 5 bases, and 18 bases separated the two germline ends. Germline V CDR1 and CDR2: MNHEY, SMNVEV (reference sequence).

The rearrangement joins TRBV29-1 to TRBJ2-3; 7 bases are a match to TRBD1. Germline assignment: CDR1 SQVTM and CDR2 ANQGSEA. After removal of 3 bases from V and 0 bases from J, the junction contained 3 bases not matched to a gene. The CDR3 is 14 amino acids. CDR3 nucleotide sequence: TGCAGCGTTGATGGGACAGCTAGCACAGATACGCAGTATTTT. Its translation is CSVDGTASTDTQYF.

This clone has only a few counts. The genes are TRBV7-2 and TRBJ2-7; a weak D match, TRBD1 (5 bases). The germline gives CDR1 SGHTA, CDR2 FQGNSA. CDR3 length equals 15 residues. The V gene lost 1 base and the J gene lost 2 bases, with 12 bases spanning the gap. In DNA form, the CDR3 reads TGTGCCAGCAGCTTAGTCTCAGGGAAGACCTACGAGCAGTACTTC. Protein sequence: CASSLVSGKTYEQYF.